Listed here are 8 T cell receptor beta chains from one sample, sequenced in a study of T cells in Graves' hyperthyroidism and ophthalmopathy. RNA transcripts provided the source from which TCR beta CDR3 regions were amplified. The HTBI primer set served for first-round RT-PCR of the TCR CDR3. TCRdb itself ran the multiplex PCR reads through MiXCR, one entry per CDR3 protein. The sample comprises about 640,000 distinct CDR3 sequences, under 25% of which are singletons, and roughly a third rests with the top ten. The sample comprised blood. These receptor sequences come from a man aged 25 to 40 with Graves' ophthalmopathy.

This chain uses TRBV6-5 with TRBJ2-7; D gene unclear. Germline V CDR1 and CDR2: MNHEY, SVGAGI. The germline V and J ends were trimmed by 2 bases and 0 bases, with 11 bases remaining between them. There are 15 residues in the CDR3. CDR3 residues: CASSYGWGSSYEQYF. In DNA form, the CDR3 reads TGTGCCAGCAGTTACGGGTGGGGAAGCTCCTACGAGCAGTACTTC.

The sample holds many counts of this clonotype. The genes are TRBV10-3 and TRBJ2-7; the D is unclear. Germline CDR1 and CDR2: ENHRY and SYGVKD. There are 12 residues in the CDR3. Trimming removed 7 bases from V and 1 base from J, with 8 bases in between. The CDR3 protein is CAINDGSYEQYF. For the CDR3, the DNA is TGTGCCATCAATGACGGGTCCTACGAGCAGTACTTC.

The V and J genes are TRBV2 and TRBJ2-2; D unresolved. The germline gives CDR1 SNHLY, CDR2 FYNNEI. The V gene lost 6 bases and the J gene lost 10 bases, with 12 bases spanning the gap. The CDR3 extends over 12 amino acids. Here the CDR3 reads CASSTKGLELFF. In nucleotides, the CDR3 is TGTGCCAGCAGCACTAAAGGGTTGGAGCTGTTTTTT.

The chain carries TRBV7-9 and TRBJ1-1; tentative D call: TRBD1 (6 bases). V lost 2 bases, J lost 4 bases, and 11 bases lay in between. This CDR3 comprises 14 residues. Germline loops: CDR1 SEHNR, CDR2 FQNEAQ (reference sequence). The CDR3 reads CASSLYREGTEAFF. DNA for the CDR3: TGTGCCAGCAGCTTATACAGGGAGGGCACTGAAGCTTTCTTT.

CDR3 sequence reads: CASSASGLAGGGSYNEQFF. CDR3 nucleotide sequence: TGTGCCAGCAGCGCCTCGGGACTAGCGGGAGGAGGCTCCTACAATGAGCAGTTCTTC. This chain joins TRBV9 and TRBJ2-1; 15 nucleotides line up with TRBD2. The V segment lost 3 bases and the J segment 0 bases; nucleotides outside the gene matches: 7. The germline V gene encodes CDR1 SGDLS and CDR2 YYNGEE. This CDR3 is built from 19 residues.

The rearrangement links TRBV7-9 to TRBJ1-1; the D is unclear. The germline V and J ends were trimmed by 0 bases and 1 base, with 9 bases remaining between them. The CDR3 is 15 residues long. CDR1 SEHNR and CDR2 FQNEAQ come from the germline V gene (reference sequence). The DNA for the CDR3 is TGTGCCAGCAGCTTAGCCTCGGCGGAGAACACTGAAGCTTTCTTT. Its protein is CASSLASAENTEAFF.

This clonotype has more than one count but fewer than ten. The J gene is TRBJ2-7, the V gene TRBV27, with D perhaps TRBD2 (5 bases). The CDR3 contains 13 residues. V lost 7 bases, J lost 7 bases, and 17 bases lay in between. Germline lookup yields CDR1 MNHEY and CDR2 SMNVEV (reference sequence). The CDR3 spells CASTPPGGLEQYF. In DNA form, the CDR3 reads TGTGCCAGCACCCCCCCCGGCGGGTTGGAGCAGTACTTC.

This clonotype was counted many times. The rearrangement links TRBV10-3 to TRBJ1-2, with D perhaps TRBD1 (5 bases). Looked up from germline, CDR1 is ENHRY and CDR2 is SYGVKD. V was trimmed by 0 bases and J by 4 bases, leaving 12 bases between them. This CDR3 has 15 amino acids. DNA for the CDR3: TGTGCCATCAGTGAGTCGGGCCAGGGAATCTATGGCTACACCTTC. This encodes CAISESGQGIYGYTF.